Listed here are 13 T cell receptor beta chains from one sample, sequenced in a study of T cell repertoires in cytomegalovirus infection. From the reads, TCRdb called clonotypes with MiXCR, one entry per CDR3 protein. This sample has about 160,000 distinct CDR3 sequences, with under 20% found just once. Sequencing was performed on CD8+ T cells from PBMCs. The receptors derive from a human donor in good health (CMV status not recorded). Some clones in this sample may be carry-over from other donors' samples.

The rearrangement links TRBV28 to TRBJ2-1; 7 bases line up with TRBD1. V shed 5 bases and J 3 bases; nucleotides not matched to a gene: 4. Germline CDR1 reads MDHEN; CDR2 reads SYDVKM. CDR3 length: 14 residues. CDR3 sequence (DNA): TGTGCCAGCAGTCCTCAGGGGGACTACAATGAGCAGTTCTTC. It encodes CASSPQGDYNEQFF.

The sample holds a few counts of this clonotype. The V gene is TRBV7-9, the J gene TRBJ1-2; 7 bases agree with TRBD1. Germline lookup yields CDR1 SEHNR and CDR2 FQNEAQ (reference sequence). This CDR3 comprises 15 residues. V lost 5 bases and J lost 4; bases outside the gene matches: 10. The CDR3, as DNA: TGTGCCAGCAGCCCAAGCCCAGGGGGTATCTATGGCTACACCTTC. Residues: CASSPSPGGIYGYTF.

The chain has TRBV7-9 and TRBJ2-7; the D is unclear. Germline V gene data show CDR1 as SEHNR and CDR2 as FQNEAQ (reference sequence). The CDR3 runs 14 residues. The V end lost 0 bases, the J end lost 5 bases, and 11 bases lay between the germline ends. For the CDR3, the DNA is TGTGCCAGCAGCTTAGCGCCAGCCGCGGACGAGCAGTACTTC. Protein sequence: CASSLAPAADEQYF.

This clonotype has more than one count but fewer than ten. The chain employs TRBV4-3 and TRBJ1-5, with D unresolved. Trimming took off 1 base at V and 2 bases at J, with 9 bases between the two ends. Germline CDR1 and CDR2: LGHNA and YSLEER. This CDR3 is built from 15 residues. This chain's CDR3 is CASSQGLVGNQPQHF. In nucleotides, the CDR3 is TGCGCCAGCAGCCAAGGACTTGTCGGCAATCAGCCCCAGCATTTT.

This clonotype was seen more than once but under ten times. The J gene is TRBJ2-2, the V gene TRBV7-8; 13 bases line up with TRBD2. The trim removed 4 bases at V and 4 bases at J, leaving 9 bases unmatched. The CDR3 loop spans 18 amino acids. Germline loops: CDR1 SGHVS, CDR2 FQNEAQ. Here the CDR3 reads CASSSLLAGGPSTGELFF. The CDR3 nucleotides read TGTGCCAGCAGCTCCCTACTAGCGGGAGGGCCTAGCACCGGGGAGCTGTTTTTT.

The V gene is TRBV6-1, the J gene TRBJ2-1, with D uncertain. This CDR3 has 16 residues. The germline V and J ends were trimmed by 0 bases and 6 bases, with 15 bases remaining between them. The germline CDR1 and CDR2 sequences are MNHNS and SASEGT. DNA for the CDR3: TGTGCCAGCAGTGAAGCAACCAGAATTCGAGGCAATGAGCAGTTCTTC. It specifies CASSEATRIRGNEQFF.

The table lists this clonotype with a few counts. The chain has TRBV28 and TRBJ1-2; 8 bases match TRBD1. V shed 0 bases, J shed 5 bases, and the junction held 23 bases outside the gene matches. Germline CDR1 is MDHEN and CDR2 is SYDVKM. The CDR3 extends over 21 amino acids. The CDR3 spells CASSLCIRNLQGAIGCYGYTF. The CDR3 DNA reads TGTGCCAGCAGTTTATGCATAAGGAACCTGCAGGGGGCTATCGGTTGTTATGGCTACACCTTC.

This clonotype was found a few times. The chain joins TRBV29-1 to TRBJ2-7; possible D gene TRBD2, 6 bases. CDR1 SQVTM and CDR2 ANQGSEA come from the germline V gene. Trimming took 4 bases from V and 0 from J, leaving 19 bases between them. The CDR3 sequence is 16 residues long. In DNA, the CDR3 is TGCAGCGTTGTTTTGGTTAGTAGCGGAAGCTCCTACGAGCAGTACTTC. Its protein product is CSVVLVSSGSSYEQYF.

The rearrangement uses TRBV7-8 and TRBJ2-7, with 9 bases matching TRBD1. Per germline, CDR1 SGHVS and CDR2 FQNEAQ. This CDR3 is 15 amino acids long. Losses at the gene ends were 5 bases for V and 6 bases for J; bases not matched to a gene: 11. The CDR3 bases are TGTGCCAGCAGCCTCCTGGGACAGGGTCCATCCGAGCAGTACTTC. Protein sequence: CASSLLGQGPSEQYF.

This clonotype was picked up a small number of times. V is TRBV28 and J is TRBJ1-5; tentatively, D is TRBD1 (5 bases). CDR1 is MDHEN, CDR2 SYDVKM, per germline. The CDR3 spans 15 residues. V was shortened by 1 base and J by 0 bases, with 7 bases between the two germline ends. In DNA form, the CDR3 reads TGTGCCAGCAGTTTATTCAGGGCTAGCAATCAGCCCCAGCATTTT. Its translation: CASSLFRASNQPQHF.

This clonotype was seen repeatedly, ten times or more. V usage is TRBV7-8 and J usage is TRBJ2-5; possibly TRBD2 for D (5 bases). The CDR3 loop spans 14 amino acids. Germline assignment: CDR1 SGHVS and CDR2 FQNEAQ. With 5 bases removed from V and 2 bases from J, the gap between germline ends came to 12 bases. The CDR3 bases are TGTGCCAGCAGCATTAGCGTGTCTCAAGAGACCCAGTACTTC. It yields the protein CASSISVSQETQYF.

J is TRBJ2-3 and V is TRBV28; D gene ambiguous. Per germline, CDR1 MDHEN and CDR2 SYDVKM. V lost 6 bases, J lost 9 bases, and 10 bases lay in between. The CDR3 sequence is 11 residues long. CDR3 sequence (DNA): TGTGCCAGCAGCTTCGCTGGGACGCAGTATTTT. Its protein product is CASSFAGTQYF.

V usage is TRBV11-2 and J usage is TRBJ2-1; D not certain. Germline CDR1 reads SGHAT; CDR2 reads FQNNGV. The CDR3 extends over 14 amino acids. Deletions cut 4 bases from V and 7 bases from J, with 14 bases between. The CDR3: CASSWLLGRNEQFF. The CDR3 DNA reads TGTGCCAGCAGCTGGCTCCTTGGTAGGAATGAGCAGTTCTTC.